What follows are 25 T cell receptor beta chains derived from one specimen sequenced in a study of blood T cell repertoires in COVID-19. Profiling relied on immunoSEQ multiplex PCR, and the TCRdb table lists in-frame clones only, not all of them. The table has 90,000 to 120,000 clones, about three quarters seen once. The specimen sequenced was peripheral blood. Source of these receptors: a man older than 75 with acute or convalescent COVID-19.

The chain has TRBV7-6 and TRBJ2-1; 10 bases map to TRBD2. Looked up from germline, CDR1 is SGHVS and CDR2 is FNYEAQ. The CDR3 contains 16 residues. With V trimmed by 5 bases and J by 7 bases, 11 bases remained unmatched. The CDR3 loop reads CASSSLAGGVTNEQFF. As DNA, the CDR3 is TGTGCCAGCAGCAGTTTAGCGGGAGGAGTTACAAATGAGCAGTTCTTC.

This clone was observed a handful of times. This rearrangement joins TRBV7-3 to TRBJ1-1; no firm D call. Germline lookup yields CDR1 SGHTA and CDR2 FQGTGA. This CDR3 region has 13 residues. The V gene lost 5 bases and the J gene lost 0 bases, with 7 bases spanning the gap. This CDR3 is CASSPRVNTEAFF. In DNA form, the CDR3 reads TGTGCCAGCAGCCCCCGAGTGAACACTGAAGCTTTCTTT.

CDR3 bases: TGTGCCAGCAGTTTACAGGGTTCGGATGGCTACACCTTC. This codes for CASSLQGSDGYTF. The chain combines TRBV12-3 or TRBV12-4 with TRBJ1-2; D is possibly TRBD1 (5 bases). V was trimmed by 2 bases and J by 6 bases, leaving 10 bases between them. The CDR3 contains 13 residues.

J is TRBJ1-2 and V is TRBV5-1; 9 nucleotides align to TRBD1. Germline values: CDR1 SGHRS, CDR2 YFSETQ. This CDR3 comprises 15 residues. V was clipped by 4 bases and J by 4 bases; unmatched bases: 8. DNA for the CDR3: TGCGCCAGCAGCCCGGGGGACAGGGCGACCTATGGCTACACCTTC. This codes for CASSPGDRATYGYTF.

V usage is TRBV23-1 and J usage is TRBJ1-2; D call uncertain. TRBV23-1 is reported as an ORF; its role is uncertain. V lost 8 bases, J lost 8 bases, and 9 bases lay in between. The CDR3 contains 10 residues. CDR3 amino acids: CASLSEGYTF. CDR3 nucleotide sequence: TGCGCCAGCCTCTCGGAGGGCTACACCTTC.

This chain uses TRBV9 with TRBJ2-1; D is uncertain. V lost 0 bases, J lost 6 bases, and 7 bases lay in between. This CDR3 is 13 amino acids long. Germline V gene sequence: CDR1 SGDLS, CDR2 YYNGEE. CDR3: CASSVASVNEQFF. DNA for the CDR3: TGTGCCAGCAGCGTAGCCAGCGTCAATGAGCAGTTCTTC.

Written as DNA, the CDR3 is TGTGCCAGCAGCCACCGACCGGGACAAACGGGAAATGAGCAGTTCTTC. Translation gives CASSHRPGQTGNEQFF. The chain uses TRBV3-1 (or the pseudogene TRBV3-2) and TRBJ2-1, with a weak D call TRBD1 (6 bases). CDR1 is LGHDT and CDR2 is YNNKEL in the germline V gene (reference sequence). The CDR3 loop spans 16 amino acids. Between the trimmed V and J ends, which lost 3 bases and 7 bases, there was a span of 19 bases.

The chain employs TRBV19 and TRBJ2-7, with D possibly TRBD2 on 6 matching bases. This CDR3 contains 13 residues. Trimming removed 5 bases at V and 11 bases at J, with 19 bases between. Germline-derived CDR1 and CDR2 are LNHDA and SQIVND (reference sequence). For the CDR3, the DNA is TGTGCCAGTAGTGGGCAGATATCGGGAGAGAAGTACTTC. It encodes CASSGQISGEKYF.

This clone has just a few counts. The chain recombines TRBV28 with TRBJ1-5, with D perhaps TRBD1 (5 bases). Per the germline V gene, CDR1 is MDHEN and CDR2 is SYDVKM. This CDR3 has 15 residues. The germline V and J ends were trimmed by 2 bases and 3 bases, with 11 bases remaining between them. The CDR3 loop is CASSLPPGLNQPQHF. In DNA form, the CDR3 reads TGTGCCAGCAGTTTACCCCCAGGGCTCAATCAGCCCCAGCATTTT.

This clone was seen more than once but under ten times. Other DNA sequences of this sample code for an identical CDR3. The chain couples TRBV7-9 to TRBJ2-2; D is unclear. Per germline, CDR1 SEHNR and CDR2 FQNEAQ (reference sequence). CDR3 length: 12 residues. V was pared by 4 bases and J by 7 bases, with 7 bases between. For the CDR3, the DNA is TGTGCCAGCAGCTCGGTTGGCGGGGAGCTGTTTTTT. The encoded protein is CASSSVGGELFF.

This chain uses TRBV5-1 with TRBJ1-1; 8 nucleotides line up with TRBD1. Germline CDR1 is SGHRS and CDR2 is YFSETQ. This CDR3 region has 14 residues. V was clipped by 4 bases and J by 5 bases; unmatched bases: 7. CDR3: CASSPDRVGTEAFF. The DNA of the CDR3 is TGCGCCAGCAGCCCGGACAGGGTGGGAACTGAAGCTTTCTTT. Variable domain in full (rest from reference TRBV5-1 and TRBJ1-1): KAGVTQTPRYLIKTRGQQVTLSCSPISGHRSVSWYQQTPGQGLQFLFEYFSETQRNKGNFPGRFSGRQFSNSRSEMNVSTLELGDSALYLCASSPDRVGTEAFFGQGTRLTVV.

This clone has only one observation. The chain couples TRBV5-4 to TRBJ2-2; 14 bases match TRBD2. CDR1 and CDR2 (germline): SGHNT, YYREEE (reference sequence). Losses at the gene ends were 4 bases for V and 3 bases for J; bases not matched to a gene: 5. This CDR3 has 17 amino acids. DNA of the CDR3: TGTGCCAGCAGCGCTGGACTAGCGGGAGGAGACACCGGGGAGCTGTTTTTT. Protein sequence: CASSAGLAGGDTGELFF. The whole variable domain, remainder taken from reference TRBV5-4 and TRBJ2-2, is ETGVTQSPTHLIKTRGQQVTLRCSSQSGHNTVSWYQQALGQGPQFIFQYYREEENGRGNFPPRFSGLQFPNYSSELNVNALELDDSALYLCASSAGLAGGDTGELFFGEGSRLTVL.

This chain uses TRBV9 with TRBJ2-2; D gene uncertain. Germline values: CDR1 SGDLS, CDR2 YYNGEE. This CDR3 region has 13 residues. With 6 bases removed from V and 4 bases from J, the gap between germline ends came to 10 bases. DNA for the CDR3: TGTGCCAGCACCGAGTCCCCCACCGGGGAGCTGTTTTTT. Translating gives CASTESPTGELFF.

The chain has TRBV21-1 and TRBJ2-1; the D call TRBD2 from the table was never checked on the DNA. TRBV21-1 constitutes a pseudogene. This CDR3 contains 18 residues. CDR3 sequence reads: CASSNHHRLAGRMVEQFF. Here the CDR3 DNA reads TGTGCCAGCAGCAACCATCATCGACTAGCGGGAAGAATGGTAGAGCAGTTCTTC.

This clone was recorded a few times. The J gene is TRBJ2-2, the V gene TRBV7-7; D unresolved. Germline lookup yields CDR1 SSHAT and CDR2 FNYEAQ (reference sequence). The CDR3 totals 13 residues. The V and J ends lost 2 bases and 4 bases respectively, with 5 bases between them. Here the CDR3 DNA reads TGTGCCAGCAGCTTACAACTCACCGGGGAGCTGTTTTTT. Residues: CASSLQLTGELFF. The variable domain in full, with the rest retrieved from reference TRBV7-7 and TRBJ2-2, is GAGVSQSPRYKVTKRGQDVTLRCDPISSHATLYWYQQALGQGPEFLTYFNYEAQPDKSGLPSDRFSAERPEGSISTLTIQRTEQRDSAMYRCASSLQLTGELFFGEGSRLTVL.

The chain combines TRBV24-1 with TRBJ1-5; TRBD1 aligns across 7 bases. The CDR3 contains 14 residues. Trimming removed 7 bases from V and 3 bases from J; junction bases left unmatched: 5. Germline-derived CDR1 and CDR2 are KGHDR and SFDVKD. The CDR3 coding sequence is TGTGCCACCAGCCTAGGACAGGTCAATCAGCCCCAGCATTTT. Translating gives CATSLGQVNQPQHF.

Here the CDR3 reads CASSIPDYGYTF. The CDR3 DNA reads as TGTGCCAGCAGTATACCGGACTATGGCTACACCTTC. The V gene is TRBV6-5, the J gene TRBJ1-2; D is undetermined. This CDR3 is built from 12 residues. Trimming stripped 5 bases from V and 3 bases from J, with 7 bases between. The germline V gene has CDR1 MNHEY and CDR2 SVGAGI.

In DNA form, the CDR3 reads TGTGCCTGGAGTGTCGGCGGATCGCAGTTCTTC. Its protein product is CAWSVGGSQFF. This rearrangement joins TRBV30 to TRBJ2-1; the D is unclear. Germline CDR1 GTSNPN, CDR2 SVGIG (reference sequence). V lost 0 bases to trimming and J lost 12 bases, with 9 bases between them. The CDR3 contains 11 residues.

This rearrangement joins TRBV28 to TRBJ2-3, with 7 bases aligning to TRBD2. CDR3 length equals 13 residues. V lost 3 bases, J lost 7 bases, and 4 bases stayed unmatched. Looked up from germline, CDR1 is MDHEN and CDR2 is SYDVKM. The CDR3 coding sequence is TGTGCCAGCAGTTTCAGCGGGGAAAATACGCAGTATTTT. Translated, it gives CASSFSGENTQYF.

The chain joins TRBV5-4 to TRBJ2-5; no clear D gene. The length of the CDR3 is 12 residues. CDR1 is SGHNT and CDR2 is YYREEE in the germline V gene (reference sequence). The V end was cut by 3 bases, the J end by 4 bases, with 7 bases between. The CDR3 DNA is TGTGCCAGCAGCTATGGCGGAGAGACCCAGTACTTC. This translates into CASSYGGETQYF.

The chain employs TRBV28 and TRBJ1-5, with unresolved D. Germline V gene data show CDR1 as MDHEN and CDR2 as SYDVKM. The CDR3 extends over 12 amino acids. V lost 11 bases and J lost 0, with 8 bases in between. The CDR3, as DNA: TGTGCCGGACGGGGTAGCAATCAGCCCCAGCATTTT. Translated: CAGRGSNQPQHF.

This rearrangement joins TRBV28 to TRBJ2-1; maybe TRBD1 (5 bases). Germline V gene data show CDR1 as MDHEN and CDR2 as SYDVKM. V lost 10 bases, J lost 4 bases, and 14 bases lay in between. There are 13 residues in the CDR3. CDR3 residues: CATAGIRYNEQFF. Here the CDR3 DNA reads TGTGCCACCGCAGGGATAAGGTACAATGAGCAGTTCTTC.

The gene calls are TRBV3-1 (or the pseudogene TRBV3-2) and TRBJ1-4; 8 bases fit TRBD1. The CDR3 consists of 15 residues. CDR1 is LGHDT and CDR2 is YNNKEL in the germline V gene (reference sequence). V lost 3 bases and J lost 7; bases outside the gene matches: 7. The CDR3 nucleotides read TGTGCCAGCAGCCACGTCGGGACAGGTACTGAAAAACTGTTTTTT. The encoded protein is CASSHVGTGTEKLFF.

Here the CDR3 reads CASIGGSNQPQHF. CDR3 nucleotide sequence: TGTGCCAGCATAGGGGGCTCGAATCAGCCCCAGCATTTT. The rearrangement joins TRBV28 to TRBJ1-5, with 7 bases lining up with TRBD1. The germline CDR1 and CDR2 sequences are MDHEN and SYDVKM. The CDR3 loop spans 13 amino acids. V dropped 7 bases and J dropped 4; count of bases not matched to a gene: 4.

This clone was counted between two and nine times. This sequence joins TRBV6-5 and TRBJ1-2; possible D gene TRBD1, 5 bases. Germline CDR1 and CDR2: MNHEY and SVGAGI. The CDR3 covers 13 residues. The germline V and J ends were trimmed by 6 bases and 4 bases, with 12 bases remaining between them. The CDR3, as DNA: TGTGCCAGCAGGCCCCCCGGGGGCTATGGCTACACCTTC. Protein: CASRPPGGYGYTF.